The rows below give T cell receptor beta chains drawn from one sample of a study of T-cell reconstitution after alpha-beta-depleted transplantation in children. TCRdb ran MiXCR on the PCR reads and lists one entry per CDR3 protein. The sample has 800,000 to 1,000,000 distinct CDR3 sequences; about 29% are singletons. The source was PBMCs, mostly from graft donor cells, collected 360 days after TCRalphabeta/CD19-depleted stem cell transplant. These receptors were obtained from a boy under three years old who had a stem cell transplant for SCID, so the T cells may come from the graft donor. Both conserved end residues are part of each CDR3. D genes are given only for firm matches. Only some rows state a clone size, as once, few, many or a class for expanded clones.

CDR3 DNA | CDR3 protein | clone size | V gene | D gene | J gene
TGCAGTGCTGAACAAGGACAGGGAAGGGTCGAGCAGTACTTC | CSAEQGQGRVEQYF | few | TRBV20-1 | TRBD1 | TRBJ2-7
TGTGCCAGCAGCCCCCGCCCGGGACTCGTCCAAGAGACCCAGTACTTC | CASSPRPGLVQETQYF | - | TRBV7-7 | - | TRBJ2-5
TGCGCCAGCAGCCAGGGGAACCGGGGGGCGAACACTGAAGCTTTCTTT | CASSQGNRGANTEAFF | few | TRBV4-1 | - | TRBJ1-1
TGTGCCAGCAGCACCCGGGACAGACTAAACTATGGCTACACCTTC | CASSTRDRLNYGYTF | few | TRBV4-2 | TRBD1 | TRBJ1-2
TGCGCCAGCAGCTTGGAGGGTTGGGCGACGGACGGGAACACTGAAGCTTTCTTT | CASSLEGWATDGNTEAFF | few | TRBV5-1 | - | TRBJ1-1
TGCGCCAGCGGCCGCTCCGACAGTAATATTGAAGCTTTCTTT | CASGRSDSNIEAFF | - | TRBV5-1 | - | TRBJ1-1
TGTGCCAGCAGTGAACATTACAGGGGGGCAGATACGCAGTATTTT | CASSEHYRGADTQYF | - | TRBV2 | TRBD1 | TRBJ2-3
TGCGCCAGCAGCCTACTAGCGGACAGTCCCCAAGAGACCCAGTACTTC | CASSLLADSPQETQYF | few | TRBV4-1 | TRBD2 | TRBJ2-5
TGTGCCACCGGTGTCGGGGGGGCCTGGAGTATAGGCATCGGTACGCAGTATTTT | CATGVGGAWSIGIGTQYF | - | TRBV15 | TRBD2 | TRBJ2-3
TGCAGTGCTAGTAAAGGGGGCACAGTCACCGGGGAGCTGTTTTTT | CSASKGGTVTGELFF | few | TRBV20-1 | TRBD1 | TRBJ2-2
TGTGCCAGCAGTTACGAAAGCAGAGTCACCGGGGAGCTGTTTTTT | CASSYESRVTGELFF | few | TRBV6-5 | - | TRBJ2-2
TGCAGCGTTGAAGGCGACAGGGGGCCGGATGGCTACACCTTC | CSVEGDRGPDGYTF | few | TRBV29-1 | TRBD1 | TRBJ1-2
TGTGCCACCAGCAGAGATGAGCGGAGGAACATTCAGTACTTC | CATSRDERRNIQYF | - | TRBV15 | - | TRBJ2-4
TGTGCCAGCAGCCCTACATATCGTCGGGGGCGCGGGCCGAACACTGAAGCTTTCTTT | CASSPTYRRGRGPNTEAFF | - | TRBV11-2 | - | TRBJ1-1
TGTGCCAGCTCACCCCAAGGGACAGGGATAAATGAGCAGTTCTTC | CASSPQGTGINEQFF | few | TRBV18 | TRBD1 | TRBJ2-1
TGTGCCAGCAGTGGCGGAGGGGGCGGCTACACCTTC | CASSGGGGGYTF | once | TRBV25-1 | TRBD1 | TRBJ1-2
TGCAGCGCCCAAGGGGCAGGACGGACCTACGAGCAGTACTTC | CSAQGAGRTYEQYF | few | TRBV29-1 | - | TRBJ2-7
TGTGCCAGCAGTTTCGGGGGTCAGCCCCAGCATTTT | CASSFGGQPQHF | few | TRBV12-3/TRBV12-4 | - | TRBJ1-5
TGTGCCAGCAGCTTCTCGGACACCTACAATGAGCAGTTCTTC | CASSFSDTYNEQFF | - | TRBV28 | - | TRBJ2-1
TGTGCCACCAGCAGAGGCCGGGAGGGTCCCTACAATGAGTTCTTC | CATSRGREGPYNEFF | - | TRBV15 | TRBD2 | TRBJ2-1
TGTGCTAGTGGTTTAGGTGTAAGTAACCAAGAGACCCAGTACTTC | CASGLGVSNQETQYF | few | TRBV12-5 | - | TRBJ2-5
TGTGCCGTTGTTCCCTGGGGACAAACAGGGATTAATGGCTACACCTTC | CAVVPWGQTGINGYTF | - | TRBV28 | - | TRBJ1-2
TGCAGCGCCGACCCCTTACTAGCGGGTCATTCCTACAATGAGCAGTTCTTC | CSADPLLAGHSYNEQFF | few | TRBV29-1 | TRBD2 | TRBJ2-1
TGTGCCATCAGCAAAACTACGGCCACTGAAGCTTTCTTT | CAISKTTATEAFF | few | TRBV10-3 | - | TRBJ1-1
TGCAGTGCTAGTGTGACAGGGCTAGGCTACACCTTC | CSASVTGLGYTF | - | TRBV20-1 | TRBD1 | TRBJ1-2
TGCAGTGCCGCTGACAGAACACTAGCCAAAAACATTCAGTACTTC | CSAADRTLAKNIQYF | - | TRBV20-1 | - | TRBJ2-4
TGCGCCAGCAGCCACCAAGTTAGGACTGCGAGCTCCTACAATGAGCAGTTCTTC | CASSHQVRTASSYNEQFF | - | TRBV4-3 | - | TRBJ2-1
TGTGCTAGTGGTTCGGCTTCCGAGCAGTACTTC | CASGSASEQYF | - | TRBV12-5 | - | TRBJ2-7
TGCGCCAGCAGCAAGGGGGTAACTAGCACAGATACGCAGTATTTT | CASSKGVTSTDTQYF | - | TRBV5-1 | - | TRBJ2-3
TGCAGTGCTAATGTAGCGGGGTTCTCCTACAATGAGCAGTTCTTC | CSANVAGFSYNEQFF | many | TRBV20-1 | TRBD2 | TRBJ2-1
TGCGCCAGCAGCAAGACAGCGGGGCCCACTGAAGCTTTCTTT | CASSKTAGPTEAFF | - | TRBV5-1 | - | TRBJ1-1
TGTGCCAGCAGCTTAGGCAGGGGGCGCGGTAAGGGGGACACTGAAGCTTTCTTT | CASSLGRGRGKGDTEAFF | - | TRBV11-2 | TRBD1 | TRBJ1-1
TGTGCCAGCAGTGTACAGGGTCGGGTGGATGAGCAGTTCTTC | CASSVQGRVDEQFF | few | TRBV2 | - | TRBJ2-1
TGTGCCAGCAGCTTCTTAGAGGTGACAGATACGCAGTATTTT | CASSFLEVTDTQYF | - | TRBV7-2 | - | TRBJ2-3
TGTGCCAGCAGTGAAGGCGGGGGCGCGTATTACGAGCAGTACTTC | CASSEGGGAYYEQYF | - | TRBV2 | - | TRBJ2-7
TGTGCCATCAGTGACCCTGGGGGGCGGGGGGTCCACCGTTCGTTGTATGAGCAGTTCTTC | CAISDPGGRGVHRSLYEQFF | - | TRBV10-3 | TRBD2 | TRBJ2-1
TGTGCCATCAGTGATGGGACAGGCGGCGGGGCCAACGTCCTGACTTTC | CAISDGTGGGANVLTF | once | TRBV10-3 | TRBD1 | TRBJ2-6
TGTGCCAGCAGCACCGTAGCGGGGGGGCCAGATACGCAGTATTTT | CASSTVAGGPDTQYF | - | TRBV7-2 | TRBD2 | TRBJ2-3
TGTGCCAGCAGCTTGGGTCGACGGGGGCTTTACACCGGGGAGCTGTTTTTT | CASSLGRRGLYTGELFF | few | TRBV5-5 | - | TRBJ2-2
TGTGCCAGCACTCCGAGCAGGGCCCTCCCTTACGAGCAGTACTTC | CASTPSRALPYEQYF | - | TRBV2 | - | TRBJ2-7
TGTGCCAGCAGCTTCACAGGGGACCAAGAGACCCAGTACTTC | CASSFTGDQETQYF | - | TRBV9 | TRBD1 | TRBJ2-5
TGCGCCAGCAGCCACGAGGGACCGACGCGCTACAATGAGCAGTTCTTC | CASSHEGPTRYNEQFF | - | TRBV4-1 | - | TRBJ2-1
TGTGCCAGCAGCGTACAGGGGGCGGATACAGATACGCAGTATTTT | CASSVQGADTDTQYF | few | TRBV7-9 | TRBD1 | TRBJ2-3
TGTGCCACCAGTGCCTGGCGGGAGGGCCTAAGAGAGACCCAGTACTTC | CATSAWREGLRETQYF | - | TRBV24-1 | TRBD2 | TRBJ2-5
TGTGCCAGCAGGAAGGGGGGGCGCCATTACGAGCAGTACTTC | CASRKGGRHYEQYF | few | TRBV28 | - | TRBJ2-7